The rows below give T cell receptor beta chains drawn from one sample of a study of T cells after posttransplantation cyclophosphamide. Assay used: immunoSEQ multiplex PCR; TCRdb lists only in-frame clones, some missing. The sample counts around 26,000 clones, none seen once; the ten largest own roughly 2%. The specimen comprised PBMCs, sampled after allogeneic stem cell transplant with posttransplant cyclophosphamide. The receptors shown here come from a male patient aged 18 to 35 who received an allogeneic stem cell transplant from a related donor, was CMV-positive, and had no GVHD. The T cells may come from the graft donor. Each CDR3 is given with its conserved first and last residue. Fields, in order: clone size, J gene, D gene, V gene, CDR3 protein, CDR3 DNA. A D gene is named only where the DNA matches it firmly. Sizes are listed as once, few, many, or a class for an expanded clone.

many | TRBJ2-7 | NA | TRBV7-6 | CASSLGGPQYF | TGTGCCAGCAGCTTAGGGGGGCCCCAGTACTTC
many | TRBJ1-5 | NA | TRBV28 | CASSPRGFREIYSNQPQHF | TGTGCCAGCAGTCCCCGCGGGTTTAGGGAAATTTATAGCAATCAGCCCCAGCATTTT
many | TRBJ1-4 | NA | TRBV6-5 | CASSYTAGGEKLFF | TGTGCCAGCAGTTACACGGCAGGAGGGGAAAAACTGTTTTTT
many | TRBJ1-2 | NA | TRBV27 | CASSPWSGGNYGYTF | TGTGCCAGCAGTCCCTGGTCAGGAGGGAACTATGGCTACACCTTC
many | TRBJ2-1 | TRBD2 | TRBV10-3 | CAISESGTSFNEQFF | TGTGCCATCAGTGAGTCCGGGACTAGTTTCAATGAGCAGTTCTTC
many | TRBJ1-1 | NA | TRBV28 | CASAAPSRRRHTEAFF | TGTGCCAGCGCAGCACCGTCCCGGCGGAGGCACACTGAAGCTTTCTTT
many | TRBJ2-4 | NA | TRBV21-1 | CASSKARVNIQYF | TGTGCCAGCAGCAAAGCTCGGGTAAACATTCAGTACTTC
many | TRBJ2-1 | TRBD2 | TRBV5-1 | CASSFSGGAYNEQFF | TGCGCCAGCAGCTTCAGCGGGGGGGCCTACAATGAGCAGTTCTTC
many | TRBJ1-2 | NA | TRBV2 | CASEGQPSYGYTF | TGTGCCAGTGAAGGACAGCCTTCCTATGGCTACACCTTC
many | TRBJ2-3 | NA | TRBV27 | CASSWTGSTDTQYF | TGTGCCAGCAGTTGGACGGGGAGCACAGATACGCAGTATTTT
many | TRBJ2-2 | TRBD2 | TRBV5-1 | CASSYLSGGTGELFF | TGCGCCAGCAGCTACCTTAGCGGGGGCACCGGGGAGCTGTTTTTT
many | TRBJ2-1 | NA | TRBV2 | CASSEWGQGNEQFF | TGTGCCAGCAGTGAATGGGGACAAGGCAATGAGCAGTTCTTC
many | TRBJ2-3 | TRBD2 | TRBV5-1 | CASSWAAGGPAGTDTQYF | TGCGCCAGCAGCTGGGCAGCGGGAGGGCCGGCTGGCACAGATACGCAGTATTTT
many | TRBJ2-7 | NA | TRBV13 | CASSLGVGNNGPKTYF | TGTGCCAGCAGCTTAGGAGTCGGGAATAACGGACCCAAAACGTACTTC
many | TRBJ2-1 | TRBD2 | TRBV19 | CASRLAGSSYNEQFF | TGTGCCAGTAGACTAGCGGGATCATCCTACAATGAGCAGTTCTTC
many | TRBJ2-3 | NA | TRBV7-9 | CASSLGFGSTDTQYF | TGTGCCAGCAGCTTAGGTTTCGGGAGCACAGATACGCAGTATTTT
many | TRBJ1-1 | NA | TRBV10-3 | CAIRKSTAPNTEAFF | TGTGCCATCAGGAAATCTACAGCCCCCAACACTGAAGCTTTCTTT
many | TRBJ2-5 | TRBD1 | TRBV7-9 | CASSRPTGDTGETQYF | TGTGCCAGCAGCCGGCCGACAGGGGATACTGGGGAGACCCAGTACTTC
many | TRBJ2-6 | NA | TRBV29-1 | CSVEMGAGANVLTF | TGCAGCGTTGAGATGGGAGCTGGGGCCAACGTCCTGACTTTC
many | TRBJ2-3 | TRBD2 | TRBV9 | CASSDRGGISTDTQYF | TGTGCCAGCAGCGACCGCGGGGGGATAAGCACAGATACGCAGTATTTT
many | TRBJ2-1 | TRBD2 | TRBV28 | CASSPGTIYNEQFF | TGTGCCAGCAGCCCTGGGACTATTTACAATGAGCAGTTCTTC
many | TRBJ2-3 | NA | TRBV2 | CATPGIDTQYF | TGTGCCACCCCTGGCATCGATACGCAGTATTTT